This T cell receptor beta chain was recovered during a study of neoadjuvant anti-PD-1 for oral cavity cancer. Blood libraries mostly used about 500 ng genomic DNA, six replicates each. The assay was immunoSEQ multiplex PCR, and TCRdb's table has in-frame clones only and misses some. The table has around 70,000 clones, about 85% seen once. Germline-derived CDR1 and CDR2 are SGHKS and YYEKEE (reference sequence). Trimming removed 1 base at V and 8 bases at J, with 10 bases between. CDR3 length equals 13 residues. The time point denotes: after neoadjuvant nivolumab, at surgical resection. This rearrangement joins TRBV5-5 to TRBJ2-1; D uncertain. The sample here was PBMCs, taken after nivolumab (anti-PD-1) treatment. The clonotype was recovered from a person between 40 and 85 years old with oral cavity squamous cell carcinoma. This CDR3 is CASSLFESDEQFF. The CDR3 nucleotides are TGTGCCAGCAGCTTGTTCGAGTCGGATGAGCAGTTCTTC.